A selection of T cell receptor beta chains follows, all from one sample in a study of shared T cell receptors in the human thymus. Generated by immunoSEQ multiplex PCR, the TCRdb table keeps only in-frame clones and is missing some. The data contain over 650,000 clones, over 75% of them singletons. This sample was also put to use in a study of human thymus T cells.

The source material was thymocytes. These receptors were obtained from a boy under two years old with a congenital heart defect. CDR3s include the opening cysteine and the closing phenylalanine or tryptophan. Each record gives: J gene, V gene, clone size, D gene, CDR3 protein, CDR3 DNA. A D gene is named only where the DNA matches it firmly. The size entry is marked missing in some rows and otherwise reads once, few, many or a size class.

j_call: TRBJ2-7; v_call: TRBV15; clone_size: -; d_call: -; cdr3_aa: CATSRAWQGYHEQYF; cdr3_nt: TGTGCCACCAGCAGAGCGTGGCAGGGGTACCACGAGCAGTACTTC
j_call: TRBJ1-2; v_call: TRBV19; clone_size: -; d_call: TRBD1; cdr3_aa: CASSISKGANYGYTF; cdr3_nt: TGTGCCAGTAGTATTTCCAAGGGGGCCAACTATGGCTACACCTTC
j_call: TRBJ1-1; v_call: TRBV12-5; clone_size: -; d_call: -; cdr3_aa: CASGLVSVQGNNLNTEAFF; cdr3_nt: TGTGCTAGTGGTTTGGTAAGCGTGCAGGGGAACAACCTGAACACTGAAGCTTTCTTT
j_call: TRBJ2-7; v_call: TRBV21-1; clone_size: -; d_call: -; cdr3_aa: CASSKNALTSGRAYEQYF; cdr3_nt: TGTGCCAGCAGCAAAAACGCTTTGACTAGCGGGAGGGCTTACGAGCAGTACTTC
j_call: TRBJ1-1; v_call: TRBV7-6; clone_size: -; d_call: TRBD1; cdr3_aa: CASSPWGTGRNGDTEAFF; cdr3_nt: TGTGCCAGCAGCCCCTGGGGGACAGGGAGGAACGGGGACACTGAAGCTTTCTTT
j_call: TRBJ2-1; v_call: TRBV27; clone_size: -; d_call: TRBD1; cdr3_aa: CASSPQDRGNEQFF; cdr3_nt: TGTGCCAGCAGCCCCCAGGACAGGGGCAATGAGCAGTTCTTC
j_call: TRBJ2-5; v_call: TRBV4-3; clone_size: -; d_call: TRBD2; cdr3_aa: CASSSRPTSGGPSTQYF; cdr3_nt: TGCGCCAGCAGCTCCCGACCGACTAGCGGGGGGCCCAGTACCCAGTACTTC
j_call: TRBJ2-7; v_call: TRBV2; clone_size: -; d_call: -; cdr3_aa: CASSGRRQESYEQYF; cdr3_nt: TGTGCCAGCAGTGGAAGGAGACAGGAGTCCTACGAGCAGTACTTC
j_call: TRBJ2-7; v_call: TRBV5-4; clone_size: -; d_call: TRBD2; cdr3_aa: CASSPTGRRYEQYF; cdr3_nt: TGTGCCAGCAGCCCCACCGGGAGGCGTTACGAGCAGTACTTC
j_call: TRBJ2-2; v_call: TRBV18; clone_size: once; d_call: -; cdr3_aa: CASSPPISQKGVRSGELFF; cdr3_nt: TGTGCCAGCTCACCACCAATATCCCAGAAGGGGGTGAGGAGCGGGGAGCTGTTTTTT
j_call: TRBJ1-2; v_call: TRBV10-2; clone_size: -; d_call: -; cdr3_aa: CASRWTEGGYGYTF; cdr3_nt: TGCGCCAGCAGATGGACAGAAGGTGGCTATGGCTACACCTTC
j_call: TRBJ2-1; v_call: TRBV11-2; clone_size: -; d_call: -; cdr3_aa: CASSSEEPQFF; cdr3_nt: TGTGCCAGCAGCTCAGAGGAGCCCCAGTTCTTC
j_call: TRBJ2-7; v_call: TRBV11-2; clone_size: -; d_call: -; cdr3_aa: CASSLVGAALHEQYF; cdr3_nt: TGTGCCAGCAGCTTAGTGGGCGCTGCCCTCCACGAGCAGTACTTC
j_call: TRBJ1-1; v_call: TRBV5-4; clone_size: few; d_call: TRBD1; cdr3_aa: CASSLPGQKVSEAFF; cdr3_nt: TGTGCCAGCAGCTTGCCGGGACAGAAGGTCTCTGAAGCTTTCTTT
j_call: TRBJ1-5; v_call: TRBV29-1; clone_size: -; d_call: TRBD1; cdr3_aa: CSVEVGGQGANQPQHF; cdr3_nt: TGCAGCGTTGAAGTCGGAGGACAGGGGGCAAATCAGCCCCAGCATTTT
j_call: TRBJ2-4; v_call: TRBV5-4; clone_size: -; d_call: -; cdr3_aa: CASSLATGLERGNIQYF; cdr3_nt: TGTGCCAGCAGCTTGGCCACAGGGTTGGAGCGTGGAAACATTCAGTACTTC
j_call: TRBJ1-1; v_call: TRBV18; clone_size: few; d_call: -; cdr3_aa: CASSPGQATNTEAFF; cdr3_nt: TGTGCCAGCTCACCGGGGCAGGCTACGAACACTGAAGCTTTCTTT
j_call: TRBJ2-1; v_call: TRBV5-4; clone_size: -; d_call: -; cdr3_aa: CASSRRSYRAQYNEQFF; cdr3_nt: TGTGCCAGCAGCCGGAGGTCCTACAGGGCCCAATACAATGAGCAGTTCTTC
j_call: TRBJ2-1; v_call: TRBV2; clone_size: once; d_call: TRBD1; cdr3_aa: CASSELGLADRGNNEQFF; cdr3_nt: TGTGCCAGCAGTGAGTTGGGTCTGGCGGACAGGGGAAACAATGAGCAGTTCTTC
j_call: TRBJ1-2; v_call: TRBV4-2; clone_size: -; d_call: -; cdr3_aa: CASSQHPSGHSNYGYTF; cdr3_nt: TGTGCCAGCAGCCAACACCCTTCTGGACACTCTAACTATGGCTACACCTTC
j_call: TRBJ2-1; v_call: TRBV30; clone_size: -; d_call: -; cdr3_aa: CALTHHRVTDEQFF; cdr3_nt: TGTGCCCTAACCCACCACAGGGTAACCGATGAGCAGTTCTTC
j_call: TRBJ1-4; v_call: TRBV5-1; clone_size: few; d_call: -; cdr3_aa: CASSLQGRQPNEKLFF; cdr3_nt: TGCGCCAGCAGCTTACAGGGAAGGCAACCTAATGAAAAACTGTTTTTT
j_call: TRBJ1-1; v_call: TRBV28; clone_size: -; d_call: TRBD1; cdr3_aa: CAGKTGDVAEAFF; cdr3_nt: TGTGCCGGTAAGACAGGGGATGTCGCTGAAGCTTTCTTT
j_call: TRBJ1-1; v_call: TRBV28; clone_size: -; d_call: TRBD1; cdr3_aa: CASKPLSDRGYTEAFF; cdr3_nt: TGTGCCAGCAAGCCTCTATCGGACAGGGGGTACACTGAAGCTTTCTTT
j_call: TRBJ1-1; v_call: TRBV6-1; clone_size: -; d_call: -; cdr3_aa: CASSEAAGDVAFF; cdr3_nt: TGTGCCAGCAGTGAAGCGGCAGGGGATGTTGCTTTCTTT
j_call: TRBJ2-3; v_call: TRBV5-1; clone_size: -; d_call: TRBD1; cdr3_aa: CASKPLRDRVPTDTQYF; cdr3_nt: TGCGCCAGCAAACCACTTCGGGACAGGGTCCCCACAGATACGCAGTATTTT
j_call: TRBJ2-7; v_call: TRBV6-1; clone_size: -; d_call: TRBD2; cdr3_aa: CASIVGAGGHEQYF; cdr3_nt: TGTGCCAGCATAGTGGGTGCGGGGGGTCACGAGCAGTACTTC
j_call: TRBJ1-1; v_call: TRBV23-1; clone_size: -; d_call: -; cdr3_aa: CASSLPEGEAFF; cdr3_nt: TGCGCCAGCAGTCTCCCGGAGGGTGAAGCTTTCTTT
j_call: TRBJ2-7; v_call: TRBV6-1; clone_size: once; d_call: TRBD1; cdr3_aa: CASSEGRSGQPRRYF; cdr3_nt: TGTGCCAGCAGTGAAGGTCGGTCGGGACAGCCCCGTCGGTACTTC
j_call: TRBJ2-1; v_call: TRBV5-6; clone_size: -; d_call: TRBD2; cdr3_aa: CASSFAAGGKYNEQFF; cdr3_nt: TGTGCCAGCAGCTTCGCGGCGGGAGGAAAATACAATGAGCAGTTCTTC
j_call: TRBJ2-1; v_call: TRBV6-6; clone_size: -; d_call: TRBD1; cdr3_aa: CASSTGTGARNEQFF; cdr3_nt: TGTGCCAGCAGTACCGGGACAGGGGCTAGGAATGAGCAGTTCTTC
j_call: TRBJ2-7; v_call: TRBV7-8; clone_size: -; d_call: TRBD1; cdr3_aa: CTSSLGPPGQGASYEQYF; cdr3_nt: TGTACCAGCAGCTTGGGACCTCCGGGACAGGGGGCTTCCTACGAGCAGTACTTC
j_call: TRBJ2-6; v_call: TRBV5-8; clone_size: once; d_call: -; cdr3_aa: CASRRPGLSSGANVLTF; cdr3_nt: TGTGCCAGCAGAAGACCGGGACTGAGCTCTGGGGCCAACGTCCTGACTTTC
j_call: TRBJ1-6; v_call: TRBV7-9; clone_size: -; d_call: TRBD1; cdr3_aa: CASSLPDRGQNSPLHF; cdr3_nt: TGTGCCAGCAGCTTGCCCGACAGGGGCCAAAATTCACCCCTCCACTTT
j_call: TRBJ1-1; v_call: TRBV4-3; clone_size: -; d_call: TRBD1; cdr3_aa: CASSQAFSDREMNTEAFF; cdr3_nt: TGCGCCAGCAGCCAAGCGTTTAGTGACAGGGAGATGAACACTGAAGCTTTCTTT
j_call: TRBJ2-1; v_call: TRBV7-2; clone_size: -; d_call: TRBD2; cdr3_aa: CASSLAPGTTYNEQFF; cdr3_nt: TGTGCCAGCAGCTTAGCGCCCGGGACTACCTACAATGAGCAGTTCTTC
j_call: TRBJ1-1; v_call: TRBV5-1; clone_size: -; d_call: -; cdr3_aa: CASSLGGGMNTEAFF; cdr3_nt: TGCGCCAGCAGCTTGGGTGGGGGCATGAACACTGAAGCTTTCTTT
j_call: TRBJ2-5; v_call: TRBV29-1; clone_size: -; d_call: -; cdr3_aa: CSVLTGFGQETQYF; cdr3_nt: TGCAGCGTTTTAACAGGGTTTGGGCAAGAGACCCAGTACTTC
j_call: TRBJ2-5; v_call: TRBV15; clone_size: -; d_call: -; cdr3_aa: CATSAAGRQETQYF; cdr3_nt: TGTGCCACCAGCGCGGCGGGAAGGCAAGAGACCCAGTACTTC
j_call: TRBJ2-1; v_call: TRBV7-2; clone_size: -; d_call: TRBD2; cdr3_aa: CASSLASSVTGGPVATYNEQFF; cdr3_nt: TGTGCCAGCAGCTTAGCCTCGTCGGTAACGGGAGGGCCGGTCGCGACCTACAATGAGCAGTTCTTC
j_call: TRBJ2-2; v_call: TRBV7-2; clone_size: -; d_call: -; cdr3_aa: CASSARTGERENTGELFF; cdr3_nt: TGTGCCAGCAGCGCAAGAACGGGAGAACGAGAGAACACCGGGGAGCTGTTTTTT
j_call: TRBJ2-7; v_call: TRBV21-1; clone_size: -; d_call: -; cdr3_aa: CASRSSGRHEQYF; cdr3_nt: TGTGCCAGCAGAAGTAGCGGGAGGCACGAGCAGTACTTC
j_call: TRBJ2-3; v_call: TRBV7-8; clone_size: -; d_call: -; cdr3_aa: CASSLEWRPGGYTDTQYF; cdr3_nt: TGTGCCAGCAGCTTAGAGTGGCGTCCGGGGGGCTACACAGATACGCAGTATTTT
j_call: TRBJ2-7; v_call: TRBV11-2; clone_size: -; d_call: -; cdr3_aa: CASSTGTPSYEQYF; cdr3_nt: TGTGCCAGCAGCACCGGGACTCCCTCCTACGAGCAGTACTTC
j_call: TRBJ1-6; v_call: TRBV19; clone_size: -; d_call: -; cdr3_aa: CASSIDPYSPLHF; cdr3_nt: TGTGCCAGTAGTATAGATCCCTATTCCCCCCTCCACTTT
j_call: TRBJ2-1; v_call: TRBV15; clone_size: -; d_call: TRBD2; cdr3_aa: CATSRERVTSGRGEQFF; cdr3_nt: TGTGCCACCAGCAGAGAGCGCGTGACTAGCGGGAGAGGTGAGCAGTTCTTC
j_call: TRBJ1-4; v_call: TRBV4-3; clone_size: -; d_call: -; cdr3_aa: CASSQVQGRTEKLFF; cdr3_nt: TGCGCCAGCAGCCAAGTTCAGGGGCGTACTGAAAAACTGTTTTTT
j_call: TRBJ1-2; v_call: TRBV7-9; clone_size: -; d_call: TRBD1; cdr3_aa: CASSLGQGDYGYTF; cdr3_nt: TGTGCCAGCAGCTTAGGACAGGGTGACTATGGCTACACCTTC
j_call: TRBJ1-2; v_call: TRBV4-2; clone_size: -; d_call: -; cdr3_aa: CASSLGLPPNYGYTF; cdr3_nt: TGTGCCAGCAGCCTAGGACTACCTCCTAACTATGGCTACACCTTC
j_call: TRBJ2-1; v_call: TRBV4-3; clone_size: -; d_call: TRBD2; cdr3_aa: CASSQDLAGPSYNEQFF; cdr3_nt: TGCGCCAGCAGCCAAGATCTAGCGGGACCTTCCTACAATGAGCAGTTCTTC
j_call: TRBJ1-3; v_call: TRBV19; clone_size: -; d_call: -; cdr3_aa: CASSTGHCNSGNTIYF; cdr3_nt: TGTGCCAGTAGTACGGGACATTGCAACTCTGGAAACACCATATATTTT
j_call: TRBJ1-5; v_call: TRBV21-1; clone_size: -; d_call: -; cdr3_aa: CASSPRDKGQPQHF; cdr3_nt: TGTGCCAGCAGCCCCCGGGACAAGGGTCAGCCCCAGCATTTT
j_call: TRBJ1-3; v_call: TRBV5-1; clone_size: -; d_call: TRBD1; cdr3_aa: CASSPGGSGNTIYF; cdr3_nt: TGCGCCAGCAGTCCAGGGGGCTCTGGAAACACCATATATTTT
j_call: TRBJ2-1; v_call: TRBV7-6; clone_size: -; d_call: TRBD1; cdr3_aa: CASSLGRDRASDEQFF; cdr3_nt: TGTGCCAGCAGCTTAGGAAGGGACAGGGCATCGGATGAGCAGTTCTTC
j_call: TRBJ1-1; v_call: TRBV19; clone_size: few; d_call: TRBD1; cdr3_aa: CASRRQGGAEAFF; cdr3_nt: TGTGCCAGTAGGCGACAGGGGGGCGCTGAAGCTTTCTTT